The rows below give T cell receptor beta chains drawn from one sample of a study of blood T cell repertoires in COVID-19. Profiled with immunoSEQ multiplex PCR; TCRdb holds only in-frame clones, not every one. The sample holds under 350,000 clones, 90% seen once. The sequenced material came from PBMCs or T cells enriched from blood (not recorded which). The receptor set was obtained from a man between 60 and 75 years old who had recovered from COVID-19. Both conserved end residues are part of each CDR3. D genes are given only for firm matches. The size field is filled for only some rows; it gives once, few, many or a size class.

d_call clone_size j_call cdr3_length v_call cdr3_aa cdr3_nt
NA NA TRBJ1-1 17 TRBV3-1/TRBV3-2 CASSHPPGGAKNTEAFF TGTGCCAGCAGCCACCCGCCCGGGGGGGCGAAGAACACTGAAGCTTTCTTT
NA few TRBJ1-4 15 TRBV6-2/TRBV6-3 CASSRRGGLGEKLFF TGTGCCAGCAGTCGCCGTGGAGGGCTGGGTGAAAAACTGTTTTTT
TRBD2 NA TRBJ2-7 15 TRBV5-1 CASSWGVRGGDEQYF TGCGCCAGCAGCTGGGGCGTGCGGGGGGGAGACGAGCAGTACTTC
NA once TRBJ2-3 15 TRBV5-4 CASSSSRADTDTQYF TGTGCCAGCAGCTCGTCCCGAGCGGACACAGATACGCAGTATTTT
NA NA TRBJ2-7 16 TRBV3-1/TRBV3-2 CASSQENRGRRYEQYF TGTGCCAGCAGCCAAGAGAACCGGGGAAGGAGGTACGAGCAGTACTTC
TRBD1 NA TRBJ1-4 20 TRBV7-3 CASSPTGGGETSSPLPSVFF TGTGCCAGCAGCCCTACAGGGGGCGGTGAAACTTCTTCACCTCTTCCTTCAGTCTTTTTT
NA NA TRBJ1-1 10 TRBV7-9 CASSRTEAFF TGTGCCAGCAGCCGGACTGAAGCTTTCTTT
TRBD1 NA TRBJ1-2 13 TRBV10-3 CAIRGTGTYGYTF TGTGCCATCAGGGGGACAGGAACATATGGCTACACCTTC
NA NA TRBJ1-6 13 TRBV9 CASSRQNNSPLHF TGTGCCAGCTCACGACAGAATAATTCACCCCTCCACTTT
TRBD1 NA TRBJ1-2 12 TRBV2 CASKTGGYGYTF TGTGCCAGCAAGACAGGGGGCTATGGCTACACCTTC
TRBD1 NA TRBJ2-2 16 TRBV7-3 CASSLSRQGKTGELFF TGTGCCAGCAGCTTATCCCGACAGGGCAAGACCGGGGAGCTGTTTTTT
NA NA TRBJ1-2 15 TRBV27 CASRPSVERNYGYTF TGTGCCAGCAGACCTAGTGTGGAGCGTAACTATGGCTACACCTTC